These T cell receptor beta chains were read from a single sample in a study of technical replicates of blood from several donors. The assay was immunoSEQ multiplex PCR, and TCRdb's table has in-frame clones only and misses some. The sample contains roughly 69,000 clones, about 97% of which appear only once. The sequenced sample was T cells isolated from PBMCs. Receptor source: a human donor in good health. Each CDR3 is given with its conserved first and last residue. D genes are given only for firm matches. Clone size is stated in some rows and not others, as once, few, many or a class when expanded.

j_gene: TRBJ1-3
v_gene: TRBV6-1
d_gene: NA
abundance: NA
CDR3nt: TGTGCCAGCAGTGTCACCGACGGGAGGAAGGGTGGAAACACCATATATTTT
CDR3aa: CASSVTDGRKGGNTIYF

j_gene: TRBJ2-7
v_gene: TRBV19
d_gene: NA
abundance: NA
CDR3nt: TGTGCCAGTAGTATAGTGACAGATGGCGAGCAGTACTTC
CDR3aa: CASSIVTDGEQYF

j_gene: TRBJ2-1
v_gene: TRBV21-1
d_gene: NA
abundance: NA
CDR3nt: TGTGCCAGCAGGCAGGGGGCGAGACTAGCGGGAAACAATGAGCAGTTCTTC
CDR3aa: CASRQGARLAGNNEQFF

j_gene: TRBJ2-3
v_gene: TRBV10-3
d_gene: TRBD2
abundance: NA
CDR3nt: TGTGCCATTAAAAGCGGGAGAGGTGGCACAGATACGCAGTATTTT
CDR3aa: CAIKSGRGGTDTQYF

j_gene: TRBJ2-3
v_gene: TRBV6-5
d_gene: TRBD1
abundance: NA
CDR3nt: TGTGCCAGCAGTCCGGGACAGGGTCTATCAGATACGCAGTATTTT
CDR3aa: CASSPGQGLSDTQYF

j_gene: TRBJ2-6
v_gene: TRBV7-2
d_gene: TRBD2
abundance: NA
CDR3nt: TGTGCCAGCAGCTTTCTAGCGGTTAGCTCTGGGGCCAACGTCCTGACTTTC
CDR3aa: CASSFLAVSSGANVLTF

j_gene: TRBJ2-1
v_gene: TRBV28
d_gene: NA
abundance: NA
CDR3nt: TGTGCCAGCAGTTTACTGGAGAAAAATGAGCAGTTCTTC
CDR3aa: CASSLLEKNEQFF

j_gene: TRBJ2-3
v_gene: TRBV4-1
d_gene: NA
abundance: NA
CDR3nt: TGCGCCAGCAGCCAAGAACTGGTTAACACAGATACGCAGTATTTT
CDR3aa: CASSQELVNTDTQYF

j_gene: TRBJ2-1
v_gene: TRBV4-1
d_gene: TRBD2
abundance: NA
CDR3nt: TGCGCCAGCAGCCAATTTGCTAGCGGGACAAGGGATGAGCAGTTCTTC
CDR3aa: CASSQFASGTRDEQFF

j_gene: TRBJ2-7
v_gene: TRBV30
d_gene: TRBD2
abundance: once
CDR3nt: TGTGCCTGGAGAAGGGCTAGCGGGAGGTACGAGCAGTACTTC
CDR3aa: CAWRRASGRYEQYF

j_gene: TRBJ1-1
v_gene: TRBV29-1
d_gene: NA
abundance: NA
CDR3nt: TGCAGCGTTGACGCAGATAACACTGAAGCTTTCTTT
CDR3aa: CSVDADNTEAFF

j_gene: TRBJ1-1
v_gene: TRBV6-5
d_gene: NA
abundance: once
CDR3nt: TGTGCCAGCATGCGCTTTAGTAACACTGAAGCTTTCTTT
CDR3aa: CASMRFSNTEAFF

j_gene: TRBJ2-7
v_gene: TRBV9
d_gene: NA
abundance: NA
CDR3nt: TGTGCCAGCAGCGTAGGCAGCGCAACGAACTCCTACGAGCAGTACTTC
CDR3aa: CASSVGSATNSYEQYF

j_gene: TRBJ2-5
v_gene: TRBV2
d_gene: NA
abundance: NA
CDR3nt: TGTGCCAGCCGACAGGAAGAGACCCAGTACTTC
CDR3aa: CASRQEETQYF

j_gene: TRBJ1-4
v_gene: TRBV29-1
d_gene: TRBD1
abundance: NA
CDR3nt: TGCAGCGTTACAGGGGGAAGTGAAAAACTGTTTTTT
CDR3aa: CSVTGGSEKLFF

j_gene: TRBJ2-7
v_gene: TRBV10-2
d_gene: NA
abundance: NA
CDR3nt: TGCGCCAGCAGTGGGCCAGGCTACGAGCAGTACTTC
CDR3aa: CASSGPGYEQYF

j_gene: TRBJ2-7
v_gene: TRBV5-4
d_gene: TRBD2
abundance: NA
CDR3nt: TGTGCCAGCAGGGAGGGACTAGCGGGAGGGCTCATCTACGAGCAGTACTTC
CDR3aa: CASREGLAGGLIYEQYF

j_gene: TRBJ1-3
v_gene: TRBV11-2
d_gene: NA
abundance: NA
CDR3nt: TGTGCCAGCAGCTTTATGGCCCGTGACTCTGGAAACACCATATATTTT
CDR3aa: CASSFMARDSGNTIYF

j_gene: TRBJ2-2
v_gene: TRBV15
d_gene: NA
abundance: NA
CDR3nt: TGTGCCACCAGCAGACAAAACACCGGGGAGCTGTTTTTT
CDR3aa: CATSRQNTGELFF

j_gene: TRBJ1-1
v_gene: TRBV19
d_gene: NA
abundance: NA
CDR3nt: TGTGCCAGTAGTATACCCAGCGCTTACACTGAAGCTTTCTTT
CDR3aa: CASSIPSAYTEAFF

j_gene: TRBJ1-2
v_gene: TRBV4-3
d_gene: NA
abundance: NA
CDR3nt: TGCGCCAGCAGCCAAGGACAGATCTATGGCTACACCTTC
CDR3aa: CASSQGQIYGYTF

j_gene: TRBJ2-3
v_gene: TRBV21-1
d_gene: NA
abundance: NA
CDR3nt: TGTGCCAGCAGCAAAGTACCAAGAGACAGGGACACAGATACGCAGTATTTT
CDR3aa: CASSKVPRDRDTDTQYF

j_gene: TRBJ2-4
v_gene: TRBV28
d_gene: TRBD2
abundance: NA
CDR3nt: TGTGCCAGCACCACCGGACTAGCGATAGCCAAAAACATTCAGTACTTC
CDR3aa: CASTTGLAIAKNIQYF

j_gene: TRBJ2-7
v_gene: TRBV5-1
d_gene: TRBD2
abundance: NA
CDR3nt: TGCGCCAGTAGTCTGGGACTAGCGGGAGACGAGCAGTACTTC
CDR3aa: CASSLGLAGDEQYF

j_gene: TRBJ1-2
v_gene: TRBV14
d_gene: NA
abundance: NA
CDR3nt: TGTGCCAGCAGCCAAGTCGTCCAGGGCTATGGCTACACCTTC
CDR3aa: CASSQVVQGYGYTF

j_gene: TRBJ2-7
v_gene: TRBV28
d_gene: TRBD1
abundance: NA
CDR3nt: TGTGCCAGCAGGGGGGACAGGGGGGACTACGAGCAGTACTTC
CDR3aa: CASRGDRGDYEQYF

j_gene: TRBJ1-2
v_gene: TRBV2
d_gene: NA
abundance: few
CDR3nt: TGTGCCAGCAGTGTCGGGGAGGGTTTAGGCTACACCTTC
CDR3aa: CASSVGEGLGYTF

j_gene: TRBJ2-5
v_gene: TRBV5-1
d_gene: TRBD2
abundance: NA
CDR3nt: TGCGCCAGCAGCTCCTTAGGCAGCGGGAGAGTGGAGACCCAGTACTTC
CDR3aa: CASSSLGSGRVETQYF

j_gene: TRBJ2-7
v_gene: TRBV7-8
d_gene: NA
abundance: NA
CDR3nt: TGTGCCAGCAGCCCAGGGTACGAGCAGTACTTC
CDR3aa: CASSPGYEQYF

j_gene: TRBJ1-5
v_gene: TRBV4-1
d_gene: NA
abundance: few
CDR3nt: TGCGCCAGCAGCCAAGAAGGAGGGGTCGGACAGCCCCAGCATTTT
CDR3aa: CASSQEGGVGQPQHF

j_gene: TRBJ1-4
v_gene: TRBV6-6
d_gene: NA
abundance: NA
CDR3nt: TGTGCCAGCACGCTGGCAGAAATACCGGAAAAACTGTTTTTT
CDR3aa: CASTLAEIPEKLFF

j_gene: TRBJ1-6
v_gene: TRBV27
d_gene: NA
abundance: NA
CDR3nt: TGTGCCAGCAGTTTAACCTCGGGGGTTGGTAATTCACCCCTCCACTTT
CDR3aa: CASSLTSGVGNSPLHF

j_gene: TRBJ1-4
v_gene: TRBV4-1
d_gene: NA
abundance: NA
CDR3nt: TGCGCCAGCAGCCAAGACGTTCCCCGCAGGGGAATTGCAACTAATGAAAAACTGTTTTTT
CDR3aa: CASSQDVPRRGIATNEKLFF

j_gene: TRBJ1-5
v_gene: TRBV10-3
d_gene: TRBD1
abundance: NA
CDR3nt: TGTGCCAGCCGGACCCAGGGGGGAGGCCAGCCCCAGCATTTT
CDR3aa: CASRTQGGGQPQHF

j_gene: TRBJ1-1
v_gene: TRBV7-2
d_gene: TRBD1
abundance: once
CDR3nt: TGTGCCAGCAGCCCTGTTTGGGACAGTGGTACCAGGATGAACACTGAAGCTTTCTTT
CDR3aa: CASSPVWDSGTRMNTEAFF

j_gene: TRBJ1-5
v_gene: TRBV4-3
d_gene: NA
abundance: NA
CDR3nt: TGCGCCAGCAGCCCTATGGTGGTGTCGTTAAGACGCGGGAGCAATCAGCCCCAGCATTTT
CDR3aa: CASSPMVVSLRRGSNQPQHF

j_gene: TRBJ1-2
v_gene: TRBV19
d_gene: NA
abundance: NA
CDR3nt: TGTGCCAGTAGTGGTGACGGAGCTAACTATGGCTACACCTTC
CDR3aa: CASSGDGANYGYTF

j_gene: TRBJ2-1
v_gene: TRBV9
d_gene: TRBD1
abundance: NA
CDR3nt: TGTGCCAGCAGCGACCCTCAGACAGGGCATCTAGAGCAGTTCTTC
CDR3aa: CASSDPQTGHLEQFF

j_gene: TRBJ1-1
v_gene: TRBV19
d_gene: NA
abundance: NA
CDR3nt: TGTGCCAGTACGCCAGGACACGCAAACACTGAAGCTTTCTTT
CDR3aa: CASTPGHANTEAFF

j_gene: TRBJ1-2
v_gene: TRBV28
d_gene: NA
abundance: NA
CDR3nt: TGTGCCAGCACAGCGGGATATGGCTACACCTTC
CDR3aa: CASTAGYGYTF

j_gene: TRBJ2-3
v_gene: TRBV13
d_gene: NA
abundance: NA
CDR3nt: TGTGCCAGCAGCCGGGACTTTTTAAAGCAGTATTTT
CDR3aa: CASSRDFLKQYF

j_gene: TRBJ1-5
v_gene: TRBV28
d_gene: NA
abundance: NA
CDR3nt: TGTGCCAGCAGTTTTCCCGTGTGGGCAGCCCAGCATTTT
CDR3aa: CASSFPVWAAQHF

j_gene: TRBJ2-7
v_gene: TRBV19
d_gene: NA
abundance: NA
CDR3nt: TGTGCCAGTAGTATTTATTTAGCGCCGACCTACGAGCAGTACTTC
CDR3aa: CASSIYLAPTYEQYF

j_gene: TRBJ2-7
v_gene: TRBV27
d_gene: NA
abundance: NA
CDR3nt: TGTGCCAGCAGTTTAAGGACACCAACCTACGAGCAGTACTTC
CDR3aa: CASSLRTPTYEQYF

j_gene: TRBJ2-4
v_gene: TRBV27
d_gene: NA
abundance: NA
CDR3nt: TGTGCCAGCAGTTTAGGGCAGAAAAACATTCAGTACTTC
CDR3aa: CASSLGQKNIQYF

j_gene: TRBJ2-1
v_gene: TRBV30
d_gene: TRBD2
abundance: NA
CDR3nt: TGTGCCTGGAACCACGGGACTAGCGGTATTAATGAGCAGTTCTTC
CDR3aa: CAWNHGTSGINEQFF

j_gene: TRBJ2-5
v_gene: TRBV7-8
d_gene: NA
abundance: NA
CDR3nt: TGTGCCAGCAGTTACTTCACGGAGACGGAGGAGACCCAGTACTTC
CDR3aa: CASSYFTETEETQYF

j_gene: TRBJ1-1
v_gene: TRBV5-1
d_gene: TRBD1
abundance: NA
CDR3nt: TGCGCCAGCAGCTCGAGAACCGGGACAGGCGGCACTGAAGCTTTCTTT
CDR3aa: CASSSRTGTGGTEAFF

j_gene: TRBJ1-3
v_gene: TRBV7-9
d_gene: NA
abundance: NA
CDR3nt: TGTGCCAGCAGGGGGCGAAGAAACACCATATATTTT
CDR3aa: CASRGRRNTIYF

j_gene: TRBJ2-3
v_gene: TRBV25-1
d_gene: NA
abundance: NA
CDR3nt: TGTGCCAGCAGTGAGACAGATAGCACAGATACGCAGTATTTT
CDR3aa: CASSETDSTDTQYF

j_gene: TRBJ1-2
v_gene: TRBV27
d_gene: NA
abundance: NA
CDR3nt: TGTGCCAGCAGTTTACGGGAGGGGTGGGGTGGCTACACCTTC
CDR3aa: CASSLREGWGGYTF

j_gene: TRBJ2-7
v_gene: TRBV11-2
d_gene: NA
abundance: NA
CDR3nt: TGTGCCAGCAGCCGTTCGGTCGAGCAGTACTTC
CDR3aa: CASSRSVEQYF